This TCR beta chain was sequenced during a study of T cell responses to AZD1222 COVID-19 vaccine. Turning to the study itself: Analysis merged second doses at about 4 or about 12 weeks. Overall study findings and caveats: A rise in Spike-specific TCR breadth and depth followed two AZD1222 doses. The CD4 TCRs associated with vaccination extended across spike and predominated at 160-218 and 743-854. Clonal diversity may have been underestimated in mostly white British donors.

The germline V gene has CDR1 ENHRY and CDR2 SYGVKD. This CDR3 contains 13 residues. V was pared by 0 bases and J by 7 bases, with 7 bases between. Produced via immunoSEQ multiplex PCR; TCRdb's table is partial and in-frame only. The sample lists roughly 120,000 clones, about 91% occurring once. Of note for this clone: Its antigen is undetermined.

The rearrangement joins TRBV10-3 to TRBJ1-5, with D unclear. This clonotype was sampled from an adult in good health. This material consisted of peripheral blood, taken on day 0 of AZD1222 vaccination. This chain's CDR3 is CAISESNGQPQHF. The CDR3 DNA is TGTGCCATCAGTGAGTCGAATGGACAGCCCCAGCATTTT.